These T cell receptor beta chains were read from a single sample in a study of beta chain features in type 1 diabetes. The table came from immunoSEQ multiplex PCR; TCRdb's copy has only in-frame clones and leaves some out. The data contain around 250,000 clones, 55% to 70% of them seen just once; the ten biggest clones take up around 0.05%. Material: naive CD4+ T cells from blood. Every receptor here comes from a man under 40 in good health. Both conserved end residues are part of each CDR3. Each record gives: CDR3 length, J gene, V gene, CDR3 protein.

cdr3_length: 16; j_call: TRBJ2-3; v_call: TRBV5-4; cdr3_aa: CASSGLAGAITDTQYF
cdr3_length: 14; j_call: TRBJ2-3; v_call: TRBV6-6; cdr3_aa: CASSLAGVGDTQYF
cdr3_length: 14; j_call: TRBJ2-7; v_call: TRBV6-6; cdr3_aa: CASSYGTPAYEQYF
cdr3_length: 12; j_call: TRBJ2-1; v_call: TRBV14; cdr3_aa: CASSQRPGEQFF
cdr3_length: 15; j_call: TRBJ2-1; v_call: TRBV29-1; cdr3_aa: CSVATGASSYNEQFF
cdr3_length: 13; j_call: TRBJ2-1; v_call: TRBV30; cdr3_aa: CAWSGLPYNEQFF
cdr3_length: 14; j_call: TRBJ2-5; v_call: TRBV7-2; cdr3_aa: CASSPRGVGETQYF
cdr3_length: 14; j_call: TRBJ2-1; v_call: TRBV30; cdr3_aa: CAWSPAGAGNEQFF
cdr3_length: 15; j_call: TRBJ1-6; v_call: TRBV9; cdr3_aa: CASSVGGQGSSPLHF
cdr3_length: 15; j_call: TRBJ2-1; v_call: TRBV5-4; cdr3_aa: CASSLGTASYNEQFF
cdr3_length: 14; j_call: TRBJ2-1; v_call: TRBV6-6; cdr3_aa: CASSRGLAGGEQFF
cdr3_length: 14; j_call: TRBJ2-5; v_call: TRBV9; cdr3_aa: CASSAPGGGETQYF
cdr3_length: 15; j_call: TRBJ2-1; v_call: TRBV7-2; cdr3_aa: CASSPKGAAAYEQFF
cdr3_length: 14; j_call: TRBJ2-5; v_call: TRBV30; cdr3_aa: CAWSGYKGSETQYF
cdr3_length: 13; j_call: TRBJ2-7; v_call: TRBV30; cdr3_aa: CAWSVGHSSEQYF
cdr3_length: 13; j_call: TRBJ2-2; v_call: TRBV29-1; cdr3_aa: CSVEGQRTGELFF
cdr3_length: 13; j_call: TRBJ2-7; v_call: TRBV29-1; cdr3_aa: CSVGTSGFYEQYF
cdr3_length: 13; j_call: TRBJ2-5; v_call: TRBV30; cdr3_aa: CAWVGQGRETQYF
cdr3_length: 15; j_call: TRBJ2-7; v_call: TRBV27; cdr3_aa: CASSPRQGYSYEQYF
cdr3_length: 13; j_call: TRBJ1-1; v_call: TRBV30; cdr3_aa: CAWSSIGRLWAFF
cdr3_length: 13; j_call: TRBJ2-1; v_call: TRBV30; cdr3_aa: CAGQGSSYNEQFF
cdr3_length: 15; j_call: TRBJ2-1; v_call: TRBV9; cdr3_aa: CASSVGGDSYNEQFF
cdr3_length: 15; j_call: TRBJ2-4; v_call: TRBV7-2; cdr3_aa: CASSPASRAKNIQYF
cdr3_length: 12; j_call: TRBJ1-2; v_call: TRBV2; cdr3_aa: CASTLGGFGYTF
cdr3_length: 15; j_call: TRBJ2-7; v_call: TRBV7-2; cdr3_aa: CASSLDSASSYEQYF
cdr3_length: 16; j_call: TRBJ2-7; v_call: TRBV7-8; cdr3_aa: CASGLMGAGGSYEQYF
cdr3_length: 17; j_call: TRBJ2-1; v_call: TRBV30; cdr3_aa: CAWSSLRGRAGYNEQFF
cdr3_length: 11; j_call: TRBJ2-1; v_call: TRBV2; cdr3_aa: CATNRVNEQFF
cdr3_length: 15; j_call: TRBJ2-7; v_call: TRBV5-6; cdr3_aa: CASSLGTSGSYEQYF
cdr3_length: 16; j_call: TRBJ2-1; v_call: TRBV7-2; cdr3_aa: CASSTSSGSGHNEQFF
cdr3_length: 16; j_call: TRBJ2-1; v_call: TRBV5-4; cdr3_aa: CASSLSTSGGYNEQFF
cdr3_length: 16; j_call: TRBJ2-2; v_call: TRBV30; cdr3_aa: CAWSRWGSGNTGELFF
cdr3_length: 15; j_call: TRBJ2-7; v_call: TRBV27; cdr3_aa: CASSLSWGQGSEQYF
cdr3_length: 14; j_call: TRBJ1-1; v_call: TRBV25-1; cdr3_aa: CASSARGVNTEAFF
cdr3_length: 14; j_call: TRBJ2-3; v_call: TRBV30; cdr3_aa: CAWSTGTSTDTQYF
cdr3_length: 14; j_call: TRBJ1-2; v_call: TRBV5-4; cdr3_aa: CASSFPLQLDGYTF
cdr3_length: 16; j_call: TRBJ2-5; v_call: TRBV9; cdr3_aa: CASSVSAKDAMETQYF
cdr3_length: 17; j_call: TRBJ2-3; v_call: TRBV13; cdr3_aa: CASSPRTSGGDTDTQYF
cdr3_length: 18; j_call: TRBJ2-3; v_call: TRBV21-1; cdr3_aa: CASSKWNPLAGVGRTQYF
cdr3_length: 14; j_call: TRBJ2-7; v_call: TRBV9; cdr3_aa: CASSVAKTGGEQYF
cdr3_length: 12; j_call: TRBJ1-3; v_call: TRBV7-9; cdr3_aa: CASSLSGNTIYF
cdr3_length: 13; j_call: TRBJ2-7; v_call: TRBV29-1; cdr3_aa: CSVCDLVGDEQYF
cdr3_length: 15; j_call: TRBJ2-7; v_call: TRBV4-3; cdr3_aa: CASSQALAGGGEQYF
cdr3_length: 12; j_call: TRBJ2-1; v_call: TRBV15; cdr3_aa: CATSRPPQAQFF
cdr3_length: 14; j_call: TRBJ2-5; v_call: TRBV7-2; cdr3_aa: CASSISGGQETQYF
cdr3_length: 16; j_call: TRBJ2-5; v_call: TRBV7-9; cdr3_aa: CASSLKASSGQETQYF
cdr3_length: 15; j_call: TRBJ2-1; v_call: TRBV29-1; cdr3_aa: CSATAGTSGGNEQFF
cdr3_length: 14; j_call: TRBJ2-1; v_call: TRBV7-2; cdr3_aa: CASSLPGGLNEQFF
cdr3_length: 12; j_call: TRBJ1-2; v_call: TRBV9; cdr3_aa: CASSADYSGYTF
cdr3_length: 13; j_call: TRBJ1-2; v_call: TRBV7-2; cdr3_aa: CASSHTRGAGYTF
cdr3_length: 9; j_call: TRBJ2-1; v_call: TRBV20-1; cdr3_aa: CSASGKQFF
cdr3_length: 14; j_call: TRBJ2-7; v_call: TRBV5-1; cdr3_aa: CASSFRDRDNEQYF
cdr3_length: 14; j_call: TRBJ2-3; v_call: TRBV30; cdr3_aa: CAWSSGGAPDTQYF